This note documents a single TCR beta chain sequence. CDR3 length: 16 residues. V gave up 2 bases and J gave up 0 bases, with 13 bases separating them. Germline values: CDR1 SGDLS, CDR2 YYNGEE. The sample comes from a study of T-cell reconstitution after alpha-beta-depleted transplantation in children. Unique molecular identifiers were incorporated when the TCRbeta library was constructed. TCRdb re-called the PCR reads with MiXCR, one entry per CDR3 protein. The table has about 500,000 distinct CDR3 sequences, approximately 32% seen once. The TCR was taken from a human donor who donated a stem cell graft to a child with aplastic anemia. The rearrangement joins TRBV9 to TRBJ2-3, with D perhaps TRBD1 (6 bases). Material: PBMCs from the stem cell graft donor, obtained from the stem cell graft. The CDR3 spells CASSVDRTTSTDTQYF. The CDR3 DNA reads TGTGCCAGCAGCGTCGACAGGACCACTAGCACAGATACGCAGTATTTT.